These T cell receptor beta chains were read from a single sample in a study of OX40 agonist ivuxolimab in advanced cancers. Sequencing used immunoSEQ multiplex PCR; TCRdb keeps in-frame clones, though not all of them. The table has about 71,000 clones, around 83% seen once; the top ten hold about 1%. Sample: CD4+ or CD8+ T cells sorted from blood, taken in a trial of the OX40 agonist ivuxolimab. These receptor sequences come from an adult with an advanced solid tumor such as melanoma, head and neck, liver or kidney cancer. Each CDR3 is given with its conserved first and last residue. A D gene is named only where the DNA matches it firmly. Clone size, where shown, is once, few, many, or a class for clones that have expanded.

cdr3_aa: CASTPGWGNEQFF
cdr3_nt: TGTGCCAGCACCCCCGGATGGGGGAATGAGCAGTTCTTC
d_call: -
v_call: TRBV2
clone_size: -
j_call: TRBJ2-1

cdr3_aa: CASSLPVDGAYEQYF
cdr3_nt: TGTGCCAGCAGCTTGCCCGTGGACGGAGCCTACGAGCAGTACTTC
d_call: -
v_call: TRBV5-4
clone_size: -
j_call: TRBJ2-7

cdr3_aa: CSVEASGSTDTQYF
cdr3_nt: TGCAGCGTTGAGGCTAGCGGTAGCACAGATACGCAGTATTTT
d_call: TRBD2
v_call: TRBV29-1
clone_size: -
j_call: TRBJ2-3

cdr3_aa: CASSLGTSGDTQYF
cdr3_nt: TGTGCCAGCAGCTTAGGGACTAGCGGAGATACGCAGTATTTT
d_call: TRBD2
v_call: TRBV7-2
clone_size: -
j_call: TRBJ2-3

cdr3_aa: CASAGDRETQYF
cdr3_nt: TGTGCCAGCGCGGGGGACAGGGAGACCCAGTACTTC
d_call: -
v_call: TRBV6-5
clone_size: -
j_call: TRBJ2-5

cdr3_aa: CASSLRPGEQYF
cdr3_nt: TGTGCCAGCAGCTTAAGGCCGGGTGAGCAGTACTTC
d_call: -
v_call: TRBV5-4
clone_size: -
j_call: TRBJ2-7

cdr3_aa: CASSIDLVGQLDQPQHF
cdr3_nt: TGTGCCAGTAGTATAGATCTAGTTGGCCAGTTGGATCAGCCCCAGCATTTT
d_call: -
v_call: TRBV19
clone_size: once
j_call: TRBJ1-5

cdr3_aa: CASSPDGYNEQFF
cdr3_nt: TGTGCCAGCAGCCCGGACGGGTACAATGAGCAGTTCTTC
d_call: -
v_call: TRBV7-9
clone_size: -
j_call: TRBJ2-1

cdr3_aa: CASSFGPGYEQYF
cdr3_nt: -
d_call: -
v_call: TRBV28
clone_size: -
j_call: TRBJ2-7

cdr3_aa: CASSLVSYNSPLHF
cdr3_nt: TGCGCCAGCAGCTTGGTATCCTATAATTCACCCCTCCACTTT
d_call: -
v_call: TRBV5-1
clone_size: -
j_call: TRBJ1-6

cdr3_aa: CASSSTWQGGSYEQYF
cdr3_nt: TGTGCCAGCAGCTCCACCTGGCAGGGTGGTTCCTACGAGCAGTACTTC
d_call: -
v_call: TRBV7-9
clone_size: -
j_call: TRBJ2-7

cdr3_aa: CASSLGGSNFEQYF
cdr3_nt: TGTGCCAGCAGCTTAGGAGGGAGTAACTTCGAGCAGTACTTC
d_call: -
v_call: TRBV7-9
clone_size: -
j_call: TRBJ2-7

cdr3_aa: CASSEGRIQETQYF
cdr3_nt: TGTGCCAGCAGTGAGGGACGGATCCAAGAGACCCAGTACTTC
d_call: -
v_call: TRBV6-1
clone_size: -
j_call: TRBJ2-5

cdr3_aa: CASSYSPGITGELFF
cdr3_nt: TGTGCCAGCAGTTACTCCCCAGGGATTACCGGGGAGCTGTTTTTT
d_call: -
v_call: TRBV6-6
clone_size: -
j_call: TRBJ2-2

cdr3_aa: CASSSPSGRFLEQFF
cdr3_nt: TGTGCCAGCAGTAGTCCTAGCGGGAGGTTTCTTGAGCAGTTCTTC
d_call: TRBD2
v_call: TRBV28
clone_size: -
j_call: TRBJ2-1

cdr3_aa: CASSPRGSNEQFF
cdr3_nt: TGTGCCAGCAGCCCCCGAGGGAGCAATGAGCAGTTCTTC
d_call: -
v_call: TRBV7-2
clone_size: -
j_call: TRBJ2-1

cdr3_aa: CASSPLRDYGYTF
cdr3_nt: TGCGCCAGCAGCCCGTTGCGGGACTATGGCTACACCTTC
d_call: -
v_call: TRBV5-1
clone_size: -
j_call: TRBJ1-2

cdr3_aa: CASRDRGGQPQHF
cdr3_nt: TGTGCCAGCCGGGACAGGGGAGGACAGCCCCAGCATTTT
d_call: TRBD1
v_call: TRBV19
clone_size: -
j_call: TRBJ1-5

cdr3_aa: CASSKTSGRAYEQYF
cdr3_nt: TGTGCCAGCAGCAAAACTAGCGGGAGGGCCTACGAGCAGTACTTC
d_call: TRBD2
v_call: TRBV9
clone_size: -
j_call: TRBJ2-7

cdr3_aa: CASSSRADPAGAFF
cdr3_nt: TGTGCCAGCAGTTCCCGCGCGGACCCAGCTGGAGCTTTCTTT
d_call: -
v_call: TRBV6-5
clone_size: few
j_call: TRBJ1-1

cdr3_aa: CASSLRTGQEDGYTF
cdr3_nt: TGTGCCAGCAGCCTACGGACAGGGCAGGAGGATGGCTACACCTTC
d_call: TRBD1
v_call: TRBV7-9
clone_size: -
j_call: TRBJ1-2

cdr3_aa: CASSRTAGMPGEQFF
cdr3_nt: TGTGCCAGTAGTAGGACCGCTGGTATGCCGGGTGAGCAGTTCTTC
d_call: -
v_call: TRBV19
clone_size: -
j_call: TRBJ2-1

cdr3_aa: CASSSLSGEAFF
cdr3_nt: TGTGCCAGTAGTAGTCTATCGGGGGAAGCTTTCTTT
d_call: -
v_call: TRBV19
clone_size: -
j_call: TRBJ1-1

cdr3_aa: CASSYKGQGYNEQFF
cdr3_nt: TGTGCCAGCAGTTACAAGGGACAGGGTTACAATGAGCAGTTCTTC
d_call: TRBD1
v_call: TRBV6-5
clone_size: -
j_call: TRBJ2-1

cdr3_aa: CASSRQAARETQYF
cdr3_nt: TGTGCCAGCAGCCGACAGGCCGCACGGGAGACCCAGTACTTC
d_call: -
v_call: TRBV28
clone_size: -
j_call: TRBJ2-5

cdr3_aa: CASSPLSPAGGRDEQFF
cdr3_nt: TGTGCCAGCTCACCTCTCTCGCCAGCGGGAGGTCGTGATGAGCAGTTCTTC
d_call: TRBD2
v_call: TRBV18
clone_size: once
j_call: TRBJ2-1

cdr3_aa: CASSLGDRGPDTQYF
cdr3_nt: TGCGCCAGCAGCTTGGGGGACAGGGGCCCAGATACGCAGTATTTT
d_call: TRBD1
v_call: TRBV5-1
clone_size: -
j_call: TRBJ2-3

cdr3_aa: CASSRTNRMNTEAFF
cdr3_nt: TGTGCCAGTAGTAGGACGAACAGGATGAACACTGAAGCTTTCTTT
d_call: -
v_call: TRBV19
clone_size: -
j_call: TRBJ1-1

cdr3_aa: CAWSVQGEAEAFF
cdr3_nt: TGTGCCTGGAGTGTACAAGGGGAAGCTGAAGCTTTCTTT
d_call: -
v_call: TRBV30
clone_size: -
j_call: TRBJ1-1

cdr3_aa: CASSYLPSNTDTQYF
cdr3_nt: TGTGCCAGCAGCTACTTACCGTCCAACACAGATACGCAGTATTTT
d_call: -
v_call: TRBV7-2
clone_size: -
j_call: TRBJ2-3

cdr3_aa: CASTPRQGGTGELFF
cdr3_nt: TGTGCCAGCACCCCGAGACAGGGGGGGACCGGGGAGCTGTTTTTT
d_call: TRBD1
v_call: TRBV6-6
clone_size: -
j_call: TRBJ2-2

cdr3_aa: CASSPTVPEAFF
cdr3_nt: TGTGCCAGCAGCCCGACGGTGCCTGAAGCTTTCTTT
d_call: -
v_call: TRBV7-3
clone_size: -
j_call: TRBJ1-1

cdr3_aa: CASSSGTSGSRFGQYF
cdr3_nt: TGTGCCAGCAGCTCCGGGACTAGCGGGAGTCGCTTCGGGCAGTACTTC
d_call: TRBD2
v_call: TRBV11-2
clone_size: once
j_call: TRBJ2-7

cdr3_aa: CASSQIGARGPQFF
cdr3_nt: TGCGCCAGCAGTCAAATCGGGGCTCGGGGGCCACAGTTCTTC
d_call: -
v_call: TRBV23-1
clone_size: -
j_call: TRBJ2-1

cdr3_aa: CASSTSGSGTYEQYF
cdr3_nt: TGTGCCAGTAGTACTAGCGGGAGTGGGACCTACGAGCAGTACTTC
d_call: TRBD2
v_call: TRBV19
clone_size: -
j_call: TRBJ2-7

cdr3_aa: CARSSSGRAAGEQFF
cdr3_nt: TGTGCCCGCTCATCTAGCGGGAGGGCCGCAGGTGAGCAGTTCTTC
d_call: TRBD2
v_call: TRBV30
clone_size: -
j_call: TRBJ2-1

cdr3_aa: CASSQTGEIYGYTF
cdr3_nt: TGTGCCAGCAGTCAGACAGGGGAAATCTATGGCTACACCTTC
d_call: TRBD1
v_call: TRBV28
clone_size: -
j_call: TRBJ1-2

cdr3_aa: CASSLPTGYSYF
cdr3_nt: TGTGCCAGCAGTTTACCGACAGGGTATTCCTACTTC
d_call: TRBD1
v_call: TRBV28
clone_size: -
j_call: TRBJ1-2

cdr3_aa: CASSLVSGSLGTGELFF
cdr3_nt: TGTGCCAGCAGCTTGGTTAGCGGGAGTCTGGGCACCGGGGAGCTGTTTTTT
d_call: TRBD2
v_call: TRBV11-3
clone_size: -
j_call: TRBJ2-2

cdr3_aa: CASSNRDRGKNEQFF
cdr3_nt: TGTGCCAGCAGCAACCGGGACAGGGGTAAGAATGAGCAGTTCTTC
d_call: -
v_call: TRBV21-1
clone_size: -
j_call: TRBJ2-1

cdr3_aa: CASSLRTGDWYEQYF
cdr3_nt: TGTGCCAGCAGCTTACGGACCGGGGATTGGTACGAGCAGTACTTC
d_call: -
v_call: TRBV11-3
clone_size: -
j_call: TRBJ2-7

cdr3_aa: CAWRTSYNEQFF
cdr3_nt: TGTGCCTGGCGGACGTCCTACAATGAGCAGTTCTTC
d_call: -
v_call: TRBV30
clone_size: -
j_call: TRBJ2-1

cdr3_aa: CASSLGLAGADTQYF
cdr3_nt: TGTGCCAGCAGCTTAGGCCTAGCGGGAGCAGATACGCAGTATTTT
d_call: TRBD2
v_call: TRBV7-2
clone_size: -
j_call: TRBJ2-3

cdr3_aa: CASSARTGDGYTF
cdr3_nt: TGTGCCAGCAGCGCACGGACAGGGGATGGCTACACCTTC
d_call: TRBD1
v_call: TRBV9
clone_size: -
j_call: TRBJ1-2